This TCR beta chain derives from a study of shared clonotypes between healthy human individuals (TCRdb year 2020). The study in broad terms: The cohort comprised two women and a few men aged 18 to 49 years. The study deeply sequenced blood TCR repertoires of about five healthy adults to estimate repertoire size and the extent of clonotype sharing between individuals. To increase sequencing depth and limit assay-specific biases, TCR repertoire library preparation and sequencing were carried out by different laboratories using diverse techniques. Leukapheresis yielded between about 0.9 and 10 billion PBMCs per donor. The paper's findings and limits, for the study overall: Sampling was restricted to blood, and TCR repertoires in tissue are likely to differ from TCR repertoires in blood. Because the study included a small number of donors, the genetic and exposure-history diversity represented was limited. Pairwise subsampling indicated that sequencing depth was expected to affect the degree of clonotype sharing among donors.

The donors were healthy, HIV-negative adults with no recently reported acute infections or vaccinations. Every donor was a Caucasian adult living in Nashville, Tennessee, USA. For unsorted samples, 96 million or so PBMCs were counted, and genomic DNA was extracted using the QIAamp DNA Blood Mini kit. Blood was obtained by leukapheresis, after which PBMCs were separated by Ficoll-Histopaque density gradient centrifugation and cryopreserved in liquid nitrogen vapor phase. About this clone: This receptor's antigen is unknown. No much larger clonotype is one base removed from it; base qualities were not supplied.

TCR CDR3 regions were amplified from genomic DNA by multiplex PCR using the deep immunoSEQ assay. Genomic DNA extracted from each cell subset was distributed evenly over all wells of several immunoSEQ 96-well plates, and each plate served as one replicate. For unsorted PBMC, roughly 330 ng of genomic DNA, equivalent to about 32,000 T cell genomes, went into each replicate PCR. Ten immunoSEQ deep assay plates were used to sequence unsorted PBMC genomic DNA. The purified libraries were quantified using a Qubit 3.0 fluorometer, sized with a Bioanalyzer 2100, and then quantified again using the KAPA Library Quantification kit. A separate single-read 150-cycle Illumina NextSeq 550 flow cell was used to sequence each immunoSEQ 96-well plate. In the source study's methods: The immunoSEQ output contained only junctional sequences without quality scores, so filtering could not match that applied to full-length reads. To assign V/J genes and CDR3, sequences were annotated against IMGT germline references using PyIR, a Python wrapper for IgBLAST v1.9. Reads were removed for weak V/J assignments (E-value above 1e-6), missing CDR3, stop codons, out-of-frame junctions, or ambiguous translated residues. V3J clonotypes were defined by identical inferred V gene, J gene, and CDR3 amino acid sequence. Percentage overlap between repertoires was computed as shared unique clonotypes divided by the size of the smaller repertoire. Three approaches were used to assess repertoire richness: RTK rarefaction, the Chao1 estimator, and Recon v2.1 estimates of unobserved clonotypes. TCRdb took over this immuneACCESS table, retaining in-frame rearrangements with V and J assigned. Such tables are incomplete; in checked studies, under half of the missing clones stem from an unresolved V gene, and the remainder is unexplained. D and trimming come from the DNA, and the V and J calls and clone size come from that table. A total of about half a million clones appear in this sample, roughly 83% of them only once. The ten top clones hold about 13% of the sample.

The junction shows trimming of 5 bases on V and 6 bases on J, and the gene matches do not reach 5 bases of it. Inclusive of the bounding cysteine and phenylalanine, the CDR3 is 13 residues long. The entry retains the CDR3 DNA only, 39 bases that are in frame from base 1. The germline V gene (reference sequence) supplies CDR1 LNHDA and CDR2 SQIVND. The sequence joins TRBV19 to TRBJ1-2; TRBD1 agrees with 8 junctional bases. The sequencing sample was made of PBMCs. The receptor was derived from a woman aged 40 to 50 in good health. Some clones in this sample may be carry-over from other donors' samples. The CDR3 in this case is CASSQDRADGYTF. The DNA sequence is TGTGCCAGTAGTCAGGACAGGGCGGATGGCTACACCTTC.